This T cell receptor beta chain stems from a study of glioma-infiltrating T cells after dendritic cell vaccination. Points from the study as a whole: The cohort had few patients with full blood and tumor sets.

Concerning this clone: Its antigen is undetermined.

The J segment lost 4 bases and the V segment lost 5 bases, leaving 10 bases of the junction unmatched. Germline loops: CDR1 SGHAT, CDR2 FQNNGV. The CDR3 has 15 amino acids. Time point specified: after dendritic cell vaccination, including at tumor progression/relapse. Profiling relied on immunoSEQ multiplex PCR, and the TCRdb table lists in-frame clones only, not all of them. The sample comprises 80,000 to 100,000 clones, 65% to 85% of which are singletons, and under 6.5% rests with the top ten. This sequence was found in a human donor with glioblastoma. Sequenced material: blood, taken after dendritic cell vaccination. This chain connects TRBV11-2 to TRBJ1-2, with 7 bases aligning to TRBD1. CDR3 coding DNA: TGTGCCAGCAGCACCGGGTGGCGGGACAGCTATGGCTACACCTTC. Encoded protein: CASSTGWRDSYGYTF.